One sample yielded the 14 T cell receptor beta chains listed below, sequenced in a study of T cells in localized non-small cell lung cancer. Sequenced by immunoSEQ multiplex PCR; TCRdb stores in-frame clones only, minus some. The sample lists roughly 2,600 clones; around 30% were seen once. The material was lung tumor tissue, obtained before any cancer treatment. The receptor source for this set is a woman aged 35 to 75 with stage III lung adenocarcinoma.

This clone was counted between two and nine times. The rearrangement links TRBV28 to TRBJ1-1, with TRBD1 as a possible D gene (6 bases). CDR1 is MDHEN and CDR2 is SYDVKM in the germline V gene. V was trimmed by 7 bases and J by 3 bases, leaving 24 bases between them. The CDR3 is 17 residues long. The CDR3 sequence: CASTLRSWGAADTEAFF. DNA for the CDR3: TGTGCCAGCACCTTACGAAGTTGGGGGGCAGCTGACACTGAAGCTTTCTTT.

The rearrangement joins TRBV25-1 to TRBJ1-2; D ambiguous. This CDR3 contains 15 residues. Trimming took off 4 bases at V and 7 bases at J, with 19 bases between the two ends. Per germline, CDR1 MGHDK and CDR2 SYGVNS. CDR3: CASSGPFPLTVGYTF. CDR3 in DNA: TGTGCCAGCAGTGGCCCCTTTCCCCTTACAGTTGGCTACACCTTC.

This clone is large. This chain joins TRBV6-8 and TRBJ2-1, with no clear D. The CDR3 consists of 18 residues. CDR1 is MNHGY and CDR2 is SAAAGT in the germline V gene. The V gene lost 10 bases and the J gene lost 0 bases, with 25 bases spanning the gap. CDR3 coding DNA: TGTGCCATCACCCCTACCAGATGGGTCCTGAGCTCCTACAATGAGCAGTTCTTC. It encodes CAITPTRWVLSSYNEQFF.

The sample holds one count of this clone. V and J are TRBV25-1 and TRBJ1-1; weak D call: TRBD1 (5 bases). Trimming shortened V by 6 bases and J by 1 base, and 15 bases separated the two germline ends. The length of the CDR3 is 15 residues. Germline CDR1 reads MGHDK; CDR2 reads SYGVNS. CDR3 sequence: CASRFTGPPNTEAFF. For the CDR3, the DNA is TGTGCCAGCAGGTTCACAGGCCCTCCGAACACTGAAGCTTTCTTT.

In this sample, this clone turned up a few times. This chain connects TRBV19 to TRBJ1-1; the D is unclear. CDR1 and CDR2 (germline): LNHDA, SQIVND (reference sequence). The length of the CDR3 is 12 residues. V was shortened by 8 bases and J by 1 base, with 8 bases between the two germline ends. The DNA of the CDR3 is TGTGCCAGTTCTTACCCGAACACTGAAGCTTTCTTT. Its translation is CASSYPNTEAFF.

The J gene is TRBJ2-7, the V gene TRBV9, with D maybe TRBD2 (6 bases). The CDR3 length is 15 residues. CDR1 and CDR2 (germline): SGDLS, YYNGEE. V was cut by 0 bases and J by 2 bases, with 12 bases left in between. CDR3 protein: CASSVGGGTTYEQYF. CDR3 nucleotide sequence: TGTGCCAGCAGCGTAGGAGGCGGGACGACCTACGAGCAGTACTTC.

This clone has more than one count but fewer than ten. The chain is built from TRBV6-8 and TRBJ1-1; the D is unclear. The CDR3 totals 12 residues. The germline V gene has CDR1 MNHGY and CDR2 SAAAGT. The V gene lost 0 bases and the J gene lost 8 bases, with 7 bases spanning the gap. CDR3 in amino acids: CASSYSVGEAFF. The CDR3 DNA reads as TGTGCCAGCAGTTACTCCGTTGGGGAAGCTTTCTTT.

The genes are TRBV14 and TRBJ1-2, with 10 bases lining up with TRBD1. Germline CDR1 is SGHDN and CDR2 is FVKESK. The CDR3 is 13 residues long. J gave up 7 bases and V 5 bases, and 4 bases lay outside the gene matches. DNA for the CDR3: TGTGCCAGCAGCTTCGGACAGGGGGGTGGCTACACCTTC. It codes for CASSFGQGGGYTF.

This clone has just a few counts. The J gene is TRBJ2-7, the V gene TRBV11-3; a weak D match, TRBD1 (6 bases). In germline, CDR1 is SGHNT, CDR2 YENEEA. This CDR3 has 16 amino acids. V was clipped by 2 bases and J by 1 base, with 15 bases between them. The CDR3 reads CASSLSQGLLSYEQYF. CDR3 nucleotides: TGTGCCAGCAGCTTATCGCAGGGGCTCCTTTCCTACGAGCAGTACTTC.

In this sample, this clone turned up a few times. V and J are TRBV11-3 and TRBJ2-5; D may correspond to TRBD1 or TRBD2 (5 bases each). Germline V gene lookup returns CDR1 SGHNT and CDR2 YENEEA. This CDR3 contains 15 residues. Trimming stripped 4 bases from V and 2 bases from J, with 14 bases between. CDR3 residues: CASSWGRAPQETQYF. The CDR3 nucleotides read TGTGCCAGCAGCTGGGGACGAGCCCCACAAGAGACCCAGTACTTC.

The chain carries TRBV14 and TRBJ2-1; 11 bases agree with TRBD2. CDR1 SGHDN and CDR2 FVKESK come from the germline V gene. This CDR3 contains 15 residues. Trimming cost V 4 bases and J 7 bases; bases outside gene matches: 6. CDR3 region: CASSPTSGGGNEQFF. The CDR3 DNA is TGTGCCAGCAGCCCAACTAGCGGGGGTGGGAATGAGCAGTTCTTC.

This chain uses TRBV12-5 with TRBJ1-1; the D is unclear. The germline V gene encodes CDR1 LGHNT and CDR2 FRNRAP. V lost 7 bases and J lost 6, with 12 bases in between. This CDR3 comprises 12 residues. CDR3 bases: TGTGCTAGTGTCGGCCGGAAACCTGAAGCTTTCTTT. As protein: CASVGRKPEAFF.

The table lists this clone with a few counts. V and J are TRBV6-8 and TRBJ2-7; D possibly matches TRBD1 or TRBD2 (6 bases each). The germline V and J ends were trimmed by 4 bases and 1 base, with 11 bases remaining between them. Germline V gene data show CDR1 as MNHGY and CDR2 as SAAAGT. This CDR3 has 14 amino acids. As DNA, the CDR3 is TGTGCCAGCAGTTCCGCGGGACAATCCTACGAGCAGTACTTC. Amino acid sequence: CASSSAGQSYEQYF.

This chain connects TRBV29-1 to TRBJ1-5; D ambiguous. The CDR3 covers 13 residues. Germline loops: CDR1 SQVTM, CDR2 ANQGSEA. The ends were cut back, 6 bases at V and 2 bases at J, with 11 bases in the middle. The CDR3 loop is CSVIGPGNQPQHF. CDR3 coding DNA: TGCAGCGTGATCGGTCCTGGCAATCAGCCCCAGCATTTT.